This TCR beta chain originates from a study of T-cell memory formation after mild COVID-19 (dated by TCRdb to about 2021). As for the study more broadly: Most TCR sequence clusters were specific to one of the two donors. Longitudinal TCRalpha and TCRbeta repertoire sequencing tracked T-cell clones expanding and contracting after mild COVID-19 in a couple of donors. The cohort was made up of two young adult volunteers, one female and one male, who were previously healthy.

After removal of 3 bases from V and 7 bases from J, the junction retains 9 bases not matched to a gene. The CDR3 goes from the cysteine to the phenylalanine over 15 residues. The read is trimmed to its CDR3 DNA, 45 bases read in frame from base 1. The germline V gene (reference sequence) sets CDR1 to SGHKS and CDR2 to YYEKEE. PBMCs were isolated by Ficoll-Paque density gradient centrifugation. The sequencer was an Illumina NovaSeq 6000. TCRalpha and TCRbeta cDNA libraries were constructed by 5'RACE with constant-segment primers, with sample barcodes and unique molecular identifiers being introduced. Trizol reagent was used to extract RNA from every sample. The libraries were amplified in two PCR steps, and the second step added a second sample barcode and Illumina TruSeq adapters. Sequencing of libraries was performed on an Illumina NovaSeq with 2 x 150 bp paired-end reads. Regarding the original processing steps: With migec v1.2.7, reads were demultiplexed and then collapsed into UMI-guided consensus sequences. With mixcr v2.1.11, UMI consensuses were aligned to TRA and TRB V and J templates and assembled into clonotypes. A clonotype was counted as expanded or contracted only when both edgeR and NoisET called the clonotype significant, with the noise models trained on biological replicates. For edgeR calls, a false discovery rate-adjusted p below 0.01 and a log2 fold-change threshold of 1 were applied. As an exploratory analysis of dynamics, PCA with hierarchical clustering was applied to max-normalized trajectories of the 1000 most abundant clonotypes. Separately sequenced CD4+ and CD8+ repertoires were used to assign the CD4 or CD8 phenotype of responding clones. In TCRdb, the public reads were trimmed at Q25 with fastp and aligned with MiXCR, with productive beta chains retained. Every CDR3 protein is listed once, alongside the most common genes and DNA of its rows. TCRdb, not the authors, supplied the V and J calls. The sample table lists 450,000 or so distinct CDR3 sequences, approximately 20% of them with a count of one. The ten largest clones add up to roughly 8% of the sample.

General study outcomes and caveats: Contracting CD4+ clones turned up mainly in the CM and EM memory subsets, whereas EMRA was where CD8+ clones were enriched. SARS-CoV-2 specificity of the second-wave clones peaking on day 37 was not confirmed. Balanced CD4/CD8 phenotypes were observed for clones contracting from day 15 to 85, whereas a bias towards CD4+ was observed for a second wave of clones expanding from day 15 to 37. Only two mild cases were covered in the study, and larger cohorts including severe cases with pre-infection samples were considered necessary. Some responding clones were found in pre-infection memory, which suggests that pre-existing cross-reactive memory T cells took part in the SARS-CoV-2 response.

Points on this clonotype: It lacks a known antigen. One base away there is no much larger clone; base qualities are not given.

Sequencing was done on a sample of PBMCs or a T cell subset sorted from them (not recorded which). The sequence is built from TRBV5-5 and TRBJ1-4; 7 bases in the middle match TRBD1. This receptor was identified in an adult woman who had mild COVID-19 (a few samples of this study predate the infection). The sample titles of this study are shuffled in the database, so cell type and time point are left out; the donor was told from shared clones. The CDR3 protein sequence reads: CASSYSRQGGEKLFF. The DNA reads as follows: TGTGCCAGCAGCTATTCCCGACAGGGAGGTGAAAAACTGTTTTTT. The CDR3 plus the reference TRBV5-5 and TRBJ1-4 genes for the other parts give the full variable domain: DAGVTQSPTHLIKTRGQQVTLRCSPISGHKSVSWYQQVLGQGPQFIFQYYEKEERGRGNFPDRFSARQFPNYSSELNVNALLLGDSALYLCASSYSRQGGEKLFFGSGTQLSVL.